These 3 T cell receptor beta chains originate from one sample sequenced in a study of cytomegalovirus exposure and HLA in healthy donors. Amplification used 60 Vbeta primers and 13 Jbeta primers. The assay was immunoSEQ multiplex PCR, and TCRdb's table has in-frame clones only and misses some. Here the sample spans about 190,000 clones, around 75% being singletons. Sequencing was carried out using PBMCs. The receptors shown here come from a man aged 35 to 55 in good health and CMV-seropositive.

V and J are TRBV6-6 and TRBJ1-1, with 8 bases aligning to TRBD1. With V trimmed by 6 bases and J by 4 bases, 7 bases remained unmatched. The CDR3 is 14 amino acids. In germline, CDR1 is MNHNY, CDR2 SVGAGI (reference sequence). The CDR3 DNA reads TGTGCCAGCAGGGGGAGACAGGGGTTCACTGAAGCTTTCTTT. Translated, it gives CASRGRQGFTEAFF.

This chain connects TRBV10-3 to TRBJ2-5, with 12 bases that match TRBD1. The CDR3 has 15 amino acids. Germline V gives CDR1 ENHRY, CDR2 SYGVKD. V lost 8 bases to trimming and J lost 5 bases; unmatched junction nucleotides: 9. DNA for the CDR3: TGTGCCATCTCTGGGGGACAGGGGGCTTCGGAGACCCAGTACTTC. Protein sequence: CAISGGQGASETQYF.

The V gene is TRBV7-9, the J gene TRBJ1-3; D perhaps matches TRBD1 (5 bases). The CDR3 runs 15 residues. Per germline, CDR1 SEHNR and CDR2 FQNEAQ (reference sequence). Trimming cost V 5 bases and J 0 bases, with 11 bases left between them. The CDR3 region has the DNA TGTGCCAGCAGCCCAGGGTTACCCTCTGGAAACACCATATATTTT. Residues: CASSPGLPSGNTIYF.